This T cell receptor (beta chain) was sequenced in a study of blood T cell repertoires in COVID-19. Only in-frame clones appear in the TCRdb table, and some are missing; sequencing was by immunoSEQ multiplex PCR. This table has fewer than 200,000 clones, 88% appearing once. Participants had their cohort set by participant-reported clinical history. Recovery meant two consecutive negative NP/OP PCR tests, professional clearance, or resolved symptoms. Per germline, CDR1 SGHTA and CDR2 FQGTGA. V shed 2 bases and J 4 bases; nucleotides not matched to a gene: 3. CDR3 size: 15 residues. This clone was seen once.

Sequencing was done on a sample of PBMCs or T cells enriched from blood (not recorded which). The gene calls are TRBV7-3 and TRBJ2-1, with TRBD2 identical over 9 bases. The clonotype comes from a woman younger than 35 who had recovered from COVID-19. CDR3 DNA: TGTGCCAGCAGCTTAGCGGGAGGGCCTTACAATGAGCAGTTCTTC. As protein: CASSLAGGPYNEQFF.